A selection of T cell receptor beta chains follows, all from one sample in a study of T cell changes during pregnancy in multiple sclerosis. Some clones are missing from TCRdb's copy, which holds only in-frame ones; the method was immunoSEQ multiplex PCR. The table shows more than 65,000 clones, with about 92% occurring only once. The sequencing here drew on CD4+ T cells from peripheral blood mononuclear cells, taken before pregnancy. These receptors were obtained from a female donor with multiple sclerosis, enrolled in a pregnancy study. Each CDR3 is given with its conserved first and last residue. The D gene is left open where the match is weak. Some rows mark clone size as missing; the rest say once, few, many or name a class of expanded clone.

v_gene	j_gene	d_gene	abundance	CDR3nt	CDR3aa
TRBV28	TRBJ1-5	TRBD1	.	TGTGCCAGCAGCTCCAACTGGGACAGGGTCAATCAGCCCCAGCATTTT	CASSSNWDRVNQPQHF
TRBV6-7	TRBJ2-4	TRBD2	.	TGTGCCAGCAGTTACTCGAAAATATGTAAACTCATGAGGCGGGAGGATGGGATTCAGTACTTC	CASSYSKICKLMRREDGIQYF
TRBV6-1	TRBJ1-2	.	few	TGTGCCAGCAGTACAGAACAGGGCTGGAACTATGGCTACACCTTC	CASSTEQGWNYGYTF
TRBV7-2	TRBJ2-5	TRBD2	.	TGTGCCAGCAGCTTCGCCGGGACTAGCGGGGGCCAGTACCAAGAGACCCAGTACTTC	CASSFAGTSGGQYQETQYF
TRBV7-9	TRBJ2-1	TRBD2	.	TGTGCCAGCAGCTTAGTCCACCAACTAGCGGGAAGCTCCTACAATGAGCAGTTCTTC	CASSLVHQLAGSSYNEQFF
TRBV19	TRBJ1-5	.	.	TGTGCCAGTAGTTCGGTTCATCAGCCCCAGCATTTT	CASSSVHQPQHF
TRBV6-1	TRBJ1-1	.	.	TGTGCCAGCAGTGAGGGGCGGCGGACTGAAGCTTTCTTT	CASSEGRRTEAFF
TRBV15	TRBJ1-2	.	.	TGTGCCACCAGCAGAGATGCAGGGTATGGCTACACCTTC	CATSRDAGYGYTF
TRBV6-1	TRBJ2-5	.	.	TGTGCCAGCAGTGGCCCCAGGGGAGGGCGGTTGGGAGAGACCCAGTACTTC	CASSGPRGGRLGETQYF
TRBV5-6	TRBJ2-3	TRBD2	once	TGTGCCAGCAGCTTGTACACTAGCGGTACAGATACGCAGTATTTT	CASSLYTSGTDTQYF
TRBV19	TRBJ2-1	TRBD2	.	TGTGCCACCGCGAGTGGGACTAGCCTCCGGGGGGGGCAGTTCTTC	CATASGTSLRGGQFF
TRBV5-4	TRBJ1-5	.	once	TGTGCCAGCAGCTTGGGCGGGGATAATCAGCCCCAGCATTTT	CASSLGGDNQPQHF
TRBV15	TRBJ2-7	TRBD2	.	TGTGCCACCAGCAGGTCCGGGACTAGCAGTTACGAGCAGTACTTC	CATSRSGTSSYEQYF
TRBV16	TRBJ1-2	.	.	TGTGCCAGCAGCGGCGGACAAAGGCTCTATGGCTACACCTTC	CASSGGQRLYGYTF
TRBV30	TRBJ2-7	.	.	TGTGCCTGGAGTGAGCAGGGTTACGAGCAGTACTTC	CAWSEQGYEQYF
TRBV10-2	TRBJ2-1	.	.	TGCGCCATAGCAGGAAGCGGAGACAATGAGCAGTTCTTC	CAIAGSGDNEQFF
TRBV5-5	TRBJ2-7	TRBD2	.	TGTGCCAGCAGCTTGATCAGCGGGAGATCATCCTACGAGCAGTACTTC	CASSLISGRSSYEQYF
TRBV9	TRBJ1-2	.	.	TGTGCCAGCAGCGTAGGTGGTGTAGGCGGGGGGGGCTACACCTTC	CASSVGGVGGGGYTF
TRBV4-1	TRBJ1-6	.	.	TGCGCCAGCAGCCAAGATCTTGCCGGGTCGAGCTCCTATAATTCACCCCTCCACTTT	CASSQDLAGSSSYNSPLHF
TRBV6-1	TRBJ2-1	.	.	TGTGCCAGCAGTGAAAGGACGCCGGGGAAGTATGAGCAGTTCTTC	CASSERTPGKYEQFF
TRBV7-8	TRBJ2-7	.	.	TGTGCCAGCAGCTTACCCGGGTACTACGAGCAGTACTTC	CASSLPGYYEQYF
TRBV30	TRBJ2-1	TRBD2	.	TGTGCCTGGAGTGCCGGGACTACCCACAATGAGCAGTTCTTC	CAWSAGTTHNEQFF
TRBV4-2	TRBJ1-6	TRBD1	.	TGTGCCAGCAGCCAAGAGACAGGGTTTAATTCACCCCTCCACTTT	CASSQETGFNSPLHF
TRBV29-1	TRBJ1-3	TRBD1	.	TGCAGCGTTGCCAGGACAGGAGGAAACACCATATATTTT	CSVARTGGNTIYF
TRBV11-2	TRBJ1-1	TRBD1	.	TGTGCCAGCAGCTTACGCCAGGGGGGAGCTTTCTTT	CASSLRQGGAFF
TRBV7-4	TRBJ2-3	.	.	TGTGCCAGCAGCTTGAGAGGGAGAAAGGGCACAGATACGCAGTATTTT	CASSLRGRKGTDTQYF
TRBV6-6	TRBJ2-1	.	.	TGTGCCAGCAGTTACTCGATCGGGTACAATGAGCAGTTCTTC	CASSYSIGYNEQFF
TRBV5-1	TRBJ2-3	.	.	TGCGCCAGCAGCTTGGTAGGTAGCGGTGTCACAGATACGCAGTATTTT	CASSLVGSGVTDTQYF
TRBV11-2	TRBJ1-4	TRBD1	.	TGTGCCAGCAGCTTAGGGCTGGGACAGGGCGGGGAAAAACTGTTTTTT	CASSLGLGQGGEKLFF
TRBV9	TRBJ1-2	TRBD1	.	TGTGCCAGCAGCGTAGCGGGACAGAACTATGGCTACACCTTC	CASSVAGQNYGYTF
TRBV29-1	TRBJ2-1	TRBD1	.	TGCAGCGTTGGAGCAGGGGGAACGTCCTACAATGAGCAGTTCTTC	CSVGAGGTSYNEQFF
TRBV28	TRBJ2-5	.	.	TGTGCCAGCAGTCTTTCAAGGGGGTATCGGCGTGGAGAGACCCAGTACTTC	CASSLSRGYRRGETQYF
TRBV19	TRBJ2-7	TRBD1	.	TGTGCCAGTAGTCCGCCGGGACAGGGGTCTAGCTCCTACGAGCAGTACTTC	CASSPPGQGSSSYEQYF
TRBV29-1	TRBJ2-2	.	.	TGCAGCATCGAACAGGGACCCACCGGGGAGCTGTTTTTT	CSIEQGPTGELFF
TRBV11-2	TRBJ2-3	.	.	TGTGCCAGCAGCTTAGTGTCGGGGAGAACAGATACGCAGTATTTT	CASSLVSGRTDTQYF
TRBV5-4	TRBJ2-5	TRBD1	once	TGTGCCAGCAGCCCGGGACAGGACCAAGAGACCCAGTACTTC	CASSPGQDQETQYF
TRBV7-7	TRBJ2-3	TRBD2	.	TGTGCCAGCAGCTTATCCCCTAGCGGGAGAGCTGTAGGGAATACGCAGTATTTT	CASSLSPSGRAVGNTQYF
TRBV30	TRBJ1-5	TRBD1	.	TGTGCCTGGAGTGTACGTGACAGGGAACAGCCCCAGCATTTT	CAWSVRDREQPQHF
TRBV6-5	TRBJ1-4	.	.	TGTGCCAGCAGTTACTCGTCGCAGGGCGAAAAACTGTTTTTT	CASSYSSQGEKLFF
TRBV27	TRBJ1-5	TRBD1	.	TGTGCCAGCAGTCCCTGGACAGGGGAAAGCAATCAGCCCCAGCATTTT	CASSPWTGESNQPQHF
TRBV6-6	TRBJ1-5	TRBD1	.	TGTGCCAGCAGTTACTCAGGACAGGGAGATCAGCCCCAGCATTTT	CASSYSGQGDQPQHF
TRBV25-1	TRBJ2-7	TRBD1	.	TGTGCCAGAGAAAGACAGGGGTGCTACGAGCAGTACTTC	CARERQGCYEQYF
TRBV5-1	TRBJ2-2	TRBD2	.	TGCGCCAGCAGAGTAGCGGGGAATTCCGGGGAGCTGTTTTTT	CASRVAGNSGELFF
TRBV6-1	TRBJ2-3	.	.	TGTGCCAGCACCATAGCTTTCGCAGATACGCAGTATTTT	CASTIAFADTQYF
TRBV13	TRBJ2-3	.	.	TGTGCCAGCAGCACCCGGGGGGCCAGCACAGATACGCAGTATTTT	CASSTRGASTDTQYF
TRBV5-1	TRBJ2-3	TRBD1	.	TGCGCCAGCAGCTCTCACGACGACAGGGCGCCGCAGTATTTT	CASSSHDDRAPQYF
TRBV9	TRBJ2-3	.	few	TGTGCCAGCAGCGTAGCTGCGGCTGGCGGCACAGATACGCAGTATTTT	CASSVAAAGGTDTQYF